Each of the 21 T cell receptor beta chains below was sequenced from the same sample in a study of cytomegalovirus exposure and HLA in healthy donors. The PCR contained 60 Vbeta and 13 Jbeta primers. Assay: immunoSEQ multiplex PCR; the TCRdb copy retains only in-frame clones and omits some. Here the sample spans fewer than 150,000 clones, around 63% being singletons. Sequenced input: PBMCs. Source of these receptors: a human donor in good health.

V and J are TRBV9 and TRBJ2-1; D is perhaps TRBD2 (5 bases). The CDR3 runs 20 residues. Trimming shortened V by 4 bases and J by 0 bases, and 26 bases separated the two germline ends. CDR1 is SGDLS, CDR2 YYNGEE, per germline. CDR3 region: CASSKQTPGPAAFSYNEQFF. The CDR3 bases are TGTGCCAGCAGCAAACAGACCCCCGGCCCAGCGGCTTTCTCCTACAATGAGCAGTTCTTC.

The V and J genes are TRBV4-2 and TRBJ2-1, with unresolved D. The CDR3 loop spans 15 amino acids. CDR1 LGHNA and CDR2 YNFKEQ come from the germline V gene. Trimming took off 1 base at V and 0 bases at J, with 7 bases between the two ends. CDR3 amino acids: CASSQGGPSYNEQFF. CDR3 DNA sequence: TGTGCCAGCAGCCAAGGCGGCCCCTCCTACAATGAGCAGTTCTTC.

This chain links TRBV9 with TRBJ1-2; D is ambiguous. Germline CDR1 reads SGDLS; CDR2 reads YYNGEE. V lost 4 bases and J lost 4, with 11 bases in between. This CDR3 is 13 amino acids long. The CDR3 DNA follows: TGTGCCAGCAGCCCAACGACTTCCTATGGCTACACCTTC. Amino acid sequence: CASSPTTSYGYTF.

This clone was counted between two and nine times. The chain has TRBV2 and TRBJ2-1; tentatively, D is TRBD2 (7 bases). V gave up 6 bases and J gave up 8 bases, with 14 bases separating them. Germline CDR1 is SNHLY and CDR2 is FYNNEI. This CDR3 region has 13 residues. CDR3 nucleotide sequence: TGTGCCAGCAGGGAGGGAGGGGGATATGAGCAGTTCTTC. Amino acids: CASREGGGYEQFF.

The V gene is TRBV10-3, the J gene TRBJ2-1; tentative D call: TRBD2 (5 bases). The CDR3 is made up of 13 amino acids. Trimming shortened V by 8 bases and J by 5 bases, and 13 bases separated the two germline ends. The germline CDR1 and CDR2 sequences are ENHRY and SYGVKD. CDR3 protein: CAIFYEGNNEQFF. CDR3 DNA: TGTGCCATCTTTTATGAGGGAAACAATGAGCAGTTCTTC.

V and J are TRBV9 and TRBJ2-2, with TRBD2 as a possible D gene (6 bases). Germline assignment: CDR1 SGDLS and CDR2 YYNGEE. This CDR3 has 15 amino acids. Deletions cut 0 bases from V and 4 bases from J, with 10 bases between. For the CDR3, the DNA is TGTGCCAGCAGCGTAGAAGGCGGGATCACCGGGGAGCTGTTTTTT. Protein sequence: CASSVEGGITGELFF.

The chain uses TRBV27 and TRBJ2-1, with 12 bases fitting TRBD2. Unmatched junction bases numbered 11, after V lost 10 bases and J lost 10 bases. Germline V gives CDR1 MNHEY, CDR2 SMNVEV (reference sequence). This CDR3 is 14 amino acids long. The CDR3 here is CAIRNMLAGGEQFF. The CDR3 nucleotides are TGTGCCATCCGAAATATGCTAGCGGGGGGGGAGCAGTTCTTC.

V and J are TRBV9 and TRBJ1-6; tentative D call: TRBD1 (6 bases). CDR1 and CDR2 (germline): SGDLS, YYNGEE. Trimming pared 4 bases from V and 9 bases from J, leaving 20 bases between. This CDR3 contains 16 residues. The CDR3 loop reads CASSSPERDIFSPLHF. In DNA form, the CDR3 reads TGTGCCAGCAGCTCTCCTGAACGGGACATCTTTTCACCCCTCCACTTT.

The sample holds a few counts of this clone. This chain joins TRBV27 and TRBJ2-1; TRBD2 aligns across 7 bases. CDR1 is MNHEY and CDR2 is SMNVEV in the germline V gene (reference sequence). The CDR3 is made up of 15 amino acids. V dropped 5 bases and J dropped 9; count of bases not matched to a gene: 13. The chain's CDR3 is CASSPLVAGVFEQFF. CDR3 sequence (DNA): TGTGCCAGCAGTCCCCTCGTGGCGGGAGTTTTTGAGCAGTTCTTC.

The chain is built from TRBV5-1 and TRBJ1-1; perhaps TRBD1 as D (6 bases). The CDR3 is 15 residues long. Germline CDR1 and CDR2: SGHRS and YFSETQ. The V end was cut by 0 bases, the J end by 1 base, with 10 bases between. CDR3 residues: CASSLDRGANTEAFF. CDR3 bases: TGCGCCAGCAGCTTGGATCGGGGGGCGAACACTGAAGCTTTCTTT.

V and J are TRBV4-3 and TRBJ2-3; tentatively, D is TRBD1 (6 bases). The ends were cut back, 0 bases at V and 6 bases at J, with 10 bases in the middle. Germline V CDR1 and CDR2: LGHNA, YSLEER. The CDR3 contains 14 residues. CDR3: CASSQETGTDTQYF. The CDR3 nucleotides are TGCGCCAGCAGCCAAGAGACAGGAACGGATACGCAGTATTTT.

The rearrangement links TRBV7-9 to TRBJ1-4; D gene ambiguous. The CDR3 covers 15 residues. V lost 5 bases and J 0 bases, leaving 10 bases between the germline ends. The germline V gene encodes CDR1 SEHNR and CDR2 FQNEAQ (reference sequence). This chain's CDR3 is CASSLQYATNEKLFF. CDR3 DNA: TGTGCCAGCAGCCTCCAGTATGCAACTAATGAAAAACTGTTTTTT.

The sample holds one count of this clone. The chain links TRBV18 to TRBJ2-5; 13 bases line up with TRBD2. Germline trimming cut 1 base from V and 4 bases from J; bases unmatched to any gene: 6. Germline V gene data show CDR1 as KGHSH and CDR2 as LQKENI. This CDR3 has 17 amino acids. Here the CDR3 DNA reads TGTGCCAGCTCACCACGGACTAGCGGGAGTCCCGGAGAGACCCAGTACTTC. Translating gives CASSPRTSGSPGETQYF.

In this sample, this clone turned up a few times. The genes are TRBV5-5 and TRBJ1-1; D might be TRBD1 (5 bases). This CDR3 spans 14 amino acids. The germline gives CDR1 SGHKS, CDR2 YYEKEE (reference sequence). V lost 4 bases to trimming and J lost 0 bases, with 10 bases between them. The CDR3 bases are TGTGCCAGCAGCATTCTAGGGGTGAACACTGAAGCTTTCTTT. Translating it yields CASSILGVNTEAFF.

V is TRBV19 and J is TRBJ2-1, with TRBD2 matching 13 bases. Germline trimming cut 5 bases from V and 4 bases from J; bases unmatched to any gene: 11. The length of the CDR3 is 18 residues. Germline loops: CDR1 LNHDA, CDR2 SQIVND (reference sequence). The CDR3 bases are TGTGCCAGTAGTGCGCAAACTTCACTAGCGGGAGGGTACAATGAGCAGTTCTTC. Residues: CASSAQTSLAGGYNEQFF.

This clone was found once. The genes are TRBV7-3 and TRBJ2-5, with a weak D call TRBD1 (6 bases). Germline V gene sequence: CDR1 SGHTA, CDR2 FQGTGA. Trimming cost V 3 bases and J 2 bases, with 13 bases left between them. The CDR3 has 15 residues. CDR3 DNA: TGTGCCAGCAGCTTGGCCGGGACACCTCAAGAGACCCAGTACTTC. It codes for CASSLAGTPQETQYF.

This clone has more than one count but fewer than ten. The chain's CDR3 is CASSIDPGAVSEQYF. The CDR3 nucleotides are TGTGCCAGTAGTATTGACCCAGGGGCGGTCTCCGAGCAGTACTTC. The chain employs TRBV19 and TRBJ2-5; D possibly corresponds to TRBD1 (6 bases). The assigned J gene may be wrong: the sequence end matches TRBJ2-7 better. CDR3 length: 15 amino acids. The germline CDR1 and CDR2 sequences are LNHDA and SQIVND (reference sequence).

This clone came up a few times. DNA for the CDR3: TGTGCCAGCAGTGACGGACAGGGGAAGGATGAAAAACTGTTTTTT. It translates to CASSDGQGKDEKLFF. The V and J genes are TRBV2 and TRBJ1-4, with 9 bases aligning to TRBD1. After removal of 3 bases from V and 6 bases from J, the junction contained 5 bases not matched to a gene. The CDR3 loop spans 15 amino acids. Germline V gene sequence: CDR1 SNHLY, CDR2 FYNNEI.

The CDR3 region is CASSVAGTASTDTQYF. In DNA form, the CDR3 reads TGTGCCAGCAGCGTAGCCGGGACTGCTAGCACAGATACGCAGTATTTT. The rearrangement joins TRBV9 to TRBJ2-3; D is possibly TRBD2 (6 bases). The CDR3 is 16 residues long. Germline-derived CDR1 and CDR2 are SGDLS and YYNGEE. V was cut by 0 bases and J by 0 bases, with 11 bases left in between.

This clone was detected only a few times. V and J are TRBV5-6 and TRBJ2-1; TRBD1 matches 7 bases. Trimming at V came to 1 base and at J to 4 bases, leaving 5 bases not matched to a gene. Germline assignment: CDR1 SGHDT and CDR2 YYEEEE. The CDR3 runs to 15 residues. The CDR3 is CASSLMGQPYNEQFF. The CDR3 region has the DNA TGTGCCAGCAGCTTGATGGGACAGCCGTACAATGAGCAGTTCTTC.

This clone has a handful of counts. The CDR3 sequence: CASSPGGEAFF. The DNA for the CDR3 is TGCGCCAGCAGCCCCGGGGGGGAAGCTTTCTTT. V gene TRBV5-1 combines with J gene TRBJ1-1, with D perhaps matching TRBD1 (5 bases). The V gene lost 4 bases and the J gene lost 8 bases, with 9 bases spanning the gap. Germline assignment: CDR1 SGHRS and CDR2 YFSETQ. CDR3 length equals 11 residues.